Shown below are 20 T cell receptor beta chains from a single sample sequenced in a study of shared clonotypes between healthy human individuals (dated by TCRdb to 2018 to 2020). CD8 naive samples were CD45RO-negative cells positively selected for CCR7, giving a CD45RA+CCR7+ population that excluded TemRA cells. The library was built by means of the immunoSEQ multiplex PCR assay. TCRdb re-hosts the immuneACCESS table, in-frame sequences only. Its copies lack some clones; in the studies checked, an unresolved V gene accounts for under half of them, and the cause for the rest is not known. Here the sample has around 2,000,000 clones; less than 95% occur a single time. The top ten hold roughly 1% of the sample. Sequenced sample: naive CD8+ T cells sorted from blood. The intended sense of this specimen's cell subset or site label: CD45RA+CCR7+. The receptor set was obtained from a man younger than 30 in good health.

This chain joins TRBV4-1 and TRBJ2-4, with TRBD1 identical over 8 bases. V trimming: 4 bases; J trimming: 1 base; junction bases outside the gene matches: 3. Germline lookup yields CDR1 MGHRA and CDR2 YSYEKL. This CDR3 spans 15 amino acids. CDR3 coding DNA: TGCGCCAGCAGCCCGAGGACAGGGGCCAAAAACATTCAGTACTTC. It codes for CASSPRTGAKNIQYF.

Of note for this clone: This sample also contains other DNA sequences that code for the same CDR3. V usage is TRBV27 and J usage is TRBJ1-1; D possibly corresponds to TRBD1 (5 bases). Germline V gives CDR1 MNHEY, CDR2 SMNVEV (reference sequence). The CDR3 contains 13 residues. With 3 bases removed from V and 3 bases from J, the gap between germline ends came to 8 bases. CDR3 bases: TGTGCCAGCAGTTTTGGCAGGGACACTGAAGCTTTCTTT. Its translation: CASSFGRDTEAFF.

V gene TRBV6-1 combines with J gene TRBJ2-1; 11 bases agree with TRBD2. Germline trimming cut 8 bases from V and 7 bases from J; bases unmatched to any gene: 10. The CDR3 is made up of 15 amino acids. CDR1 and CDR2 (germline): MNHNS, SASEGT. The DNA for the CDR3 is TGTGCCAGCGCGTGGGTAGCGGGAGGGGGAAATGAGCAGTTCTTC. It specifies CASAWVAGGGNEQFF.

Of note for this clone: This same CDR3 is encoded by further DNA sequences in the sample. J is TRBJ2-7 and V is TRBV4-1; no reliable D call. V dropped 0 bases and J dropped 5 bases, with 8 bases sitting between them. The V gene's germline CDR1 is MGHRA and CDR2 YSYEKL. This CDR3 is 13 amino acids long. DNA of the CDR3: TGCGCCAGCAGCCAAGACCCCCGGGACGAGCAGTACTTC. This sequence encodes CASSQDPRDEQYF.

In this sample, this clone turned up once. This chain uses TRBV11-3 with TRBJ2-7, with D perhaps TRBD1 or TRBD2 (6 bases each). The V end was cut by 0 bases, the J end by 7 bases, with 10 bases between. This CDR3 contains 13 residues. Germline CDR1 reads SGHNT; CDR2 reads YENEEA. In DNA, the CDR3 is TGTGCCAGCAGCTTAGATACAGGGAGGGAGCAGTACTTC. It translates to CASSLDTGREQYF.

Only one count was recorded for this clone. V usage is TRBV28 and J usage is TRBJ1-1; possibly TRBD1 for D (6 bases). Germline V gene sequence: CDR1 MDHEN, CDR2 SYDVKM. With 6 bases removed from V and 1 base from J, the gap between germline ends came to 9 bases. The CDR3 runs to 13 residues. The CDR3 DNA reads TGTGCCAGCAGCACGACAGGGAACACTGAAGCTTTCTTT. Translated, it gives CASSTTGNTEAFF. The full variable domain, completed using reference TRBV28 and TRBJ1-1, is DVKVTQSSRYLVKRTGEKVFLECVQDMDHENMFWYRQDPGLGLRLIYFSYDVKMKEKGDIPEGYSVSREKKERFSLILESASTNQTSMYLCASSTTGNTEAFFGQGTRLTVV.

This sequence joins TRBV27 and TRBJ2-3; 9 bases line up with TRBD2. This CDR3 is 16 amino acids long. The V gene's germline CDR1 is MNHEY and CDR2 SMNVEV (reference sequence). Unmatched junction bases numbered 7, after V lost 2 bases and J lost 4 bases. The CDR3 nucleotides read TGTGCCAGCAGTTTACTCTTTAGCGGGGGCGCAGATACGCAGTATTTT. Its translation is CASSLLFSGGADTQYF.

With respect to this clone: In the same sample, other DNA sequences code for this CDR3. The chain links TRBV27 to TRBJ2-2; D not resolved. Germline values: CDR1 MNHEY, CDR2 SMNVEV (reference sequence). Trimming cost V 0 bases and J 0 bases, with 2 bases left between them. CDR3 size: 14 residues. The CDR3 region has the DNA TGTGCCAGCAGTTTATCCGCGAACACCGGGGAGCTGTTTTTT. Its protein product is CASSLSANTGELFF.

The chain has TRBV4-1 and TRBJ2-7; D is unresolved. Deletions cut 0 bases from V and 2 bases from J, with 11 bases between. Germline CDR1 MGHRA, CDR2 YSYEKL. This CDR3 comprises 15 residues. The CDR3 DNA reads TGCGCCAGCAGCCAAGATCGGGCAGGAACCTACGAGCAGTACTTC. Translated, it gives CASSQDRAGTYEQYF.

The rearrangement uses TRBV27 and TRBJ1-2; D unclear. The V end lost 6 bases, the J end lost 1 base, and 9 bases lay between the germline ends. Germline CDR1 MNHEY, CDR2 SMNVEV (reference sequence). The CDR3 totals 13 residues. CDR3 protein: CASRGRVNYGYTF. CDR3 sequence (DNA): TGTGCCAGCAGGGGGAGGGTTAACTATGGCTACACCTTC.

J is TRBJ1-4 and V is TRBV5-1, with a tentative D call TRBD1 (5 bases). Germline V lookup: CDR1 SGHRS, CDR2 YFSETQ. The CDR3 sequence is 14 residues long. Trimming left V 1 base short and J 6 bases short, with 10 bases between. The CDR3 region has the DNA TGCGCCAGCAGCTTGTACAGGAGCGATGAAAAACTGTTTTTT. This codes for CASSLYRSDEKLFF.

J is TRBJ2-1 and V is TRBV27, with D unclear. Trimming took off 1 base at V and 10 bases at J, with 14 bases between the two ends. This CDR3 is built from 14 residues. Germline-derived CDR1 and CDR2 are MNHEY and SMNVEV (reference sequence). CDR3 nucleotides: TGTGCCAGCAGTTTATTCCCCCAGATCGTCGAGCAGTTCTTC. Protein product: CASSLFPQIVEQFF.

The chain joins TRBV6-5 to TRBJ2-2, with D maybe TRBD1 (5 bases). The CDR3 contains 16 residues. Trimming pared 0 bases from V and 1 base from J, leaving 9 bases between. The germline CDR1 and CDR2 sequences are MNHEY and SVGAGI. The CDR3 sequence: CASSYSHRGNTGELFF. As DNA, the CDR3 is TGTGCCAGCAGTTACTCCCATAGGGGGAACACCGGGGAGCTGTTTTTT.

The chain is built from TRBV27 and TRBJ2-1; 9 nucleotides align to TRBD1. Germline V gene lookup returns CDR1 MNHEY and CDR2 SMNVEV (reference sequence). This CDR3 has 15 residues. With 5 bases clipped from V and 3 bases from J, the junction kept 5 bases outside the gene matches. The CDR3, as DNA: TGTGCCAGCAGTATGACGACAGGGGGCTACAATGAGCAGTTCTTC. Protein: CASSMTTGGYNEQFF.

The chain carries TRBV30 and TRBJ2-5, with 8 nucleotides matching TRBD2. The J segment lost 5 bases and the V segment lost 2 bases, leaving 7 bases of the junction unmatched. The CDR3 length is 14 residues. Germline CDR1 reads GTSNPN; CDR2 reads SVGIG (reference sequence). The CDR3 reads CAWSWSGSSETQYF. The CDR3, as DNA: TGTGCCTGGAGTTGGAGCGGGAGTAGTGAGACCCAGTACTTC.

The chain's CDR3 is CSVEDQGAHYNEQFF. CDR3 nucleotides: TGCAGCGTTGAAGATCAGGGGGCGCACTACAATGAGCAGTTCTTC. The V call is TRBV29-1, the J call TRBJ2-1, with 8 bases aligning to TRBD1. Losses at the gene ends were 0 bases for V and 3 bases for J; bases not matched to a gene: 4. This CDR3 is built from 15 residues. CDR1 is SQVTM and CDR2 is ANQGSEA in the germline V gene.

The rearrangement uses TRBV27 and TRBJ2-7, with 14 positions matching TRBD2. The CDR3 spans 16 residues. J was trimmed by 2 bases and V by 4 bases; bases with no gene match: 4. Per germline, CDR1 MNHEY and CDR2 SMNVEV (reference sequence). The CDR3 loop is CASSSGTSGSPYEQYF. DNA for the CDR3: TGTGCCAGCAGTTCCGGGACTAGCGGGAGCCCCTACGAGCAGTACTTC.

CDR3 loop: CASSDPAGGTDTQYF. In DNA, the CDR3 is TGTGCCAGCAGTGACCCAGCGGGGGGCACAGATACGCAGTATTTT. The V gene is TRBV2, the J gene TRBJ2-3, with TRBD2 matching 8 bases. V was pared by 3 bases and J by 1 base, with 3 bases of the junction left unmatched. The CDR3 contains 15 residues. Germline V gives CDR1 SNHLY, CDR2 FYNNEI.

The rearrangement joins TRBV5-1 to TRBJ2-2; D tentatively fits TRBD1 or TRBD2 (5 bases each). CDR1 is SGHRS and CDR2 is YFSETQ in the germline V gene. V dropped 4 bases and J dropped 2 bases, with 9 bases sitting between them. This CDR3 spans 14 amino acids. CDR3 nucleotide sequence: TGCGCCAGCAGCGAGGGGTACAACACCGGGGAGCTGTTTTTT. Encoded protein: CASSEGYNTGELFF.

This chain links TRBV4-1 with TRBJ2-7; D is perhaps TRBD1 or TRBD2 (5 bases each). Germline V gives CDR1 MGHRA, CDR2 YSYEKL. This CDR3 comprises 16 residues. V lost 1 base, J lost 4 bases, and 17 bases lay in between. The CDR3 loop is CASSQVVGEGWYEQYF. CDR3 sequence (DNA): TGCGCCAGCAGCCAAGTGGTGGGAGAGGGGTGGTACGAGCAGTACTTC.